This TCR beta chain derives from a study of blood T cell repertoires in COVID-19. In the study overall: Some COVID-19 samples were acute and others convalescent; all came from the United States, Italy and Spain. Sample material is recorded as cDNA or gDNA derived from T cells, B-cell-depleted T cells, or PBMCs.

Original data processing: Quantification of nucleated cells was approximated via reference gene primer amplification. Profiled with immunoSEQ multiplex PCR; TCRdb holds only in-frame clones, not every one. V and J calls and clone size are copied from that table; D and trimming were computed from the DNA. This sample has around 190,000 clones; more than 75% occur once, and the top ten carry approximately 5.9%. This clone is a singleton in its sample. The CDR3 has 13 residues. V was trimmed by 1 base and J by 4 bases, leaving 8 bases between them. CDR1 is SGHRS, CDR2 YFSETQ, per germline. This chain uses TRBV5-1 with TRBJ1-1; no reliable D call. The sequenced sample consisted of peripheral blood. The clonotype originates from a woman in her thirties or forties with COVID-19, enrolled during active disease. The CDR3 DNA follows: TGCGCCAGCAGCTTGCAGGATCTCACTGAAGCTTTCTTT. As protein: CASSLQDLTEAFF.